Below are 32 T cell receptor beta chains sequenced from a single sample in a study of Ad26.COV2.S vaccination and SARS-CoV-2 variants. Clones were read by immunoSEQ multiplex PCR, and TCRdb kept only the in-frame ones, dropping some. The data contain 350,000 to 550,000 clones, 89% of them singletons. Specified treatment: 15 to 20 received Ad26.COV2.S at low or high dose, single or two shots; about five received placebo; per-sample allocation not given. On day 63 after the first injection, vaccine and placebo recipients gave samples. Sequenced material: peripheral blood, taken in a trial of Ad26.COV2.S vaccine versus placebo. The receptors originated from a person aged 18-65 years who received the Ad26.COV2.S COVID-19 vaccine or a placebo.

The chain recombines TRBV3-1 (or the pseudogene TRBV3-2) with TRBJ2-1; D gene uncertain. V lost 5 bases, J lost 4 bases, and 6 bases lay in between. CDR1 is LGHDT, CDR2 YNNKEL, per germline (reference sequence). CDR3 length equals 12 residues. The CDR3 DNA follows: TGTGCCAGCAGCAAGGGTTACAATGAGCAGTTCTTC. Translating it yields CASSKGYNEQFF.

The gene calls are TRBV5-4 and TRBJ1-3; D is unclear. Trimming stripped 0 bases from V and 4 bases from J, with 5 bases between. Per the germline V gene, CDR1 is SGHNT and CDR2 is YYREEE (reference sequence). CDR3 length: 13 residues. CDR3 region: CASSLDGGNTIYF. The CDR3 nucleotides are TGTGCCAGCAGCTTGGACGGGGGAAACACCATATATTTT. Combining the CDR3 with reference TRBV5-4 and TRBJ1-3 gives the whole variable domain ETGVTQSPTHLIKTRGQQVTLRCSSQSGHNTVSWYQQALGQGPQFIFQYYREEENGRGNFPPRFSGLQFPNYSSELNVNALELDDSALYLCASSLDGGNTIYFGEGSWLTVV.

The gene calls are TRBV5-4 and TRBJ2-3, with no clear D. CDR3 length equals 11 residues. The germline V and J ends were trimmed by 2 bases and 6 bases, with 4 bases remaining between them. Germline V gives CDR1 SGHNT, CDR2 YYREEE (reference sequence). CDR3 bases: TGTGCCAGCAGCTTTTGGGATACGCAGTATTTT. It translates to CASSFWDTQYF. Full variable domain (missing parts from reference TRBV5-4 and TRBJ2-3): ETGVTQSPTHLIKTRGQQVTLRCSSQSGHNTVSWYQQALGQGPQFIFQYYREEENGRGNFPPRFSGLQFPNYSSELNVNALELDDSALYLCASSFWDTQYFGPGTRLTVL.

The chain recombines TRBV18 with TRBJ2-3; D might be TRBD1 (5 bases). The CDR3 spans 15 residues. V was clipped by 4 bases and J by 3 bases, with 14 bases between them. Germline loops: CDR1 KGHSH, CDR2 LQKENI. CDR3 in DNA: TGTGCCAGCTCACTCTGGCAGGGTGAAACAGATACGCAGTATTTT. The encoded protein is CASSLWQGETDTQYF.

This clone came up once. This chain joins TRBV5-1 and TRBJ2-3, with D perhaps given as TRBD1 or TRBD2 (5 bases each). V lost 0 bases, J lost 0 bases, and 11 bases lay in between. CDR3 length: 16 amino acids. CDR1 and CDR2 from the germline V gene are SGHRS and YFSETQ. For the CDR3, the DNA is TGCGCCAGCAGCTTGGGGTTGGGGGATAGCACAGATACGCAGTATTTT. This gives the protein CASSLGLGDSTDTQYF. The full variable domain, with the rest looked up from reference TRBV5-1 and TRBJ2-3, is KAGVTQTPRYLIKTRGQQVTLSCSPISGHRSVSWYQQTPGQGLQFLFEYFSETQRNKGNFPGRFSGRQFSNSRSEMNVSTLELGDSALYLCASSLGLGDSTDTQYFGPGTRLTVL.

The rearrangement joins TRBV2 to TRBJ2-7; tentatively, D is TRBD1 (6 bases). Per the germline V gene, CDR1 is SNHLY and CDR2 is FYNNEI. V lost 4 bases to trimming and J lost 2 bases, with 6 bases between them. This CDR3 region has 12 residues. The DNA of the CDR3 is TGTGCCAGCAGTGGACAGGCCTACGAGCAGTACGTC. It codes for CASSGQAYEQYV.

The chain uses TRBV5-1 and TRBJ2-3, with 10 bases that match TRBD2. V lost 0 bases and J lost 4; bases outside the gene matches: 11. Germline V lookup: CDR1 SGHRS, CDR2 YFSETQ. This CDR3 comprises 18 residues. CDR3 region: CASSLVRTSGGDADTQYF. In DNA form, the CDR3 reads TGCGCCAGCAGCTTGGTACGGACTAGCGGAGGGGATGCAGATACGCAGTATTTT.

The V gene is TRBV28, the J gene TRBJ2-7; TRBD2 matches at 9 bases. Germline loops: CDR1 MDHEN, CDR2 SYDVKM. V lost 6 bases and J lost 1; bases outside the gene matches: 1. CDR3 length: 13 amino acids. Here the CDR3 DNA reads TGTGCCAGCAGGACTAGCGGTTCCTACGAGCAGTACGTC. Amino acid sequence: CASRTSGSYEQYV.

This clone has more than one count but fewer than ten. This specimen includes other DNA sequences encoding the same CDR3. This chain uses TRBV5-1 with TRBJ2-7; D gene unclear. V shed 4 bases and J shed 1 base, with 6 bases lying between them. The germline CDR1 and CDR2 sequences are SGHRS and YFSETQ. The CDR3 is 12 residues long. CDR3 nucleotides: TGCGCCAGCAGCCCACCTTCCTACGAGCAGTACTTC. This encodes CASSPPSYEQYF.

This clone was detected once. The chain links TRBV28 to TRBJ2-7, with D tentatively TRBD2 (6 bases). Per germline, CDR1 MDHEN and CDR2 SYDVKM. Deletions cut 5 bases from V and 7 bases from J, with 21 bases between. This CDR3 comprises 15 residues. The CDR3 spells CASSPLGDWVEEQYV. In DNA, the CDR3 is TGTGCCAGCAGTCCCCTCGGGGACTGGGTAGAGGAGCAGTACGTC.

This rearrangement joins TRBV6-2 or TRBV6-3 to TRBJ1-1; D gene ambiguous. The germline V gene encodes CDR1 MNHEY and CDR2 SVGEGT. Trimming cost V 0 bases and J 2 bases, with 10 bases left between them. The CDR3 consists of 15 residues. This CDR3 reads CASSYSGSFNTEAFF. In DNA, the CDR3 is TGTGCCAGCAGTTACTCTGGCAGCTTCAACACTGAAGCTTTCTTT.

The rearrangement uses TRBV5-4 and TRBJ2-3, with D unclear. The CDR3 extends over 13 amino acids. Per germline, CDR1 SGHNT and CDR2 YYREEE (reference sequence). Trimming cost V 7 bases and J 6 bases, with 15 bases left between them. The CDR3 nucleotides are TGTGCCAGCGGCTCCCTAGTCCACGATACGCAGTATTTT. It codes for CASGSLVHDTQYF.

The chain has TRBV2 and TRBJ2-2; D might be TRBD2 (6 bases). V dropped 7 bases and J dropped 6 bases, with 9 bases sitting between them. Per the germline V gene, CDR1 is SNHLY and CDR2 is FYNNEI. This CDR3 spans 12 amino acids. CDR3 sequence reads: CASTRLAGELFF. The CDR3 nucleotides are TGTGCCAGCACAAGACTAGCCGGGGAGCTGTTTTTT.

The gene calls are TRBV5-1 and TRBJ2-1; 11 bases map to TRBD2. The CDR3 has 16 residues. V was clipped by 2 bases and J by 2 bases; unmatched bases: 3. Looked up from germline, CDR1 is SGHRS and CDR2 is YFSETQ. In nucleotides, the CDR3 is TGCGCCAGCAGCTTACTAGCGGGAGCCCCCTACAATGAGCAGTTCTTC. It encodes CASSLLAGAPYNEQFF.

The CDR3 protein is CASRDRVLPYGYTF. Written as DNA, the CDR3 is TGTGCCAGCCGCGACAGGGTTCTTCCCTATGGCTACACCTTC. The rearrangement uses TRBV6-5 and TRBJ1-2; TRBD1 agrees at 7 bases. The CDR3 spans 14 residues. Germline CDR1 is MNHEY and CDR2 is SVGAGI. Trimming took 8 bases from V and 4 from J; bases not matched to a gene: 10.

J is TRBJ1-5 and V is TRBV19; D is undetermined. The germline gives CDR1 LNHDA, CDR2 SQIVND (reference sequence). The V and J ends lost 3 bases and 4 bases respectively, with 10 bases between them. This CDR3 spans 14 amino acids. In DNA form, the CDR3 reads TGTGCCAGTAGTATCGTAGGGTTAAATCAGCCCCAGCATTTT. Translating gives CASSIVGLNQPQHF.

The chain links TRBV7-9 to TRBJ2-3, with TRBD2 identical over 8 bases. Germline-derived CDR1 and CDR2 are SEHNR and FQNEAQ (reference sequence). The CDR3 is 13 residues long. V lost 7 bases, J lost 1 base, and 1 base stayed unmatched. The chain's CDR3 is CASTLAGTDTQYF. The CDR3 DNA reads TGTGCCAGCACACTAGCGGGCACAGATACGCAGTATTTT.

The chain couples TRBV7-9 to TRBJ1-2; 9 bases fit TRBD1. The trim removed 6 bases at V and 2 bases at J, leaving 10 bases unmatched. This CDR3 is built from 16 residues. Germline V CDR1 and CDR2: SEHNR, FQNEAQ (reference sequence). The CDR3 coding sequence is TGTGCCAGCAGTCACTCAAGGGGGACAGGGAACTATGGCTACACCTTC. As protein: CASSHSRGTGNYGYTF.

The chain couples TRBV29-1 to TRBJ2-2; 8 bases are a match to TRBD1. Per germline, CDR1 SQVTM and CDR2 ANQGSEA. The CDR3 length is 13 residues. The V gene end was trimmed by 4 bases and the J gene end by 4 bases; junction bases not matched to a gene: 2. The CDR3 DNA reads as TGCAGCGTTGGACAGGGGCTCACCGGGGAGCTGTTTTTT. Its protein product is CSVGQGLTGELFF.

V is TRBV13 and J is TRBJ2-1; D gene unclear. The ends were cut back, 0 bases at V and 12 bases at J, with 9 bases in the middle. The CDR3 length is 12 residues. Germline V gene data show CDR1 as PRHDT and CDR2 as FYEKMQ (reference sequence). The CDR3 spells CASSLGTGLQFF. In DNA, the CDR3 is TGTGCCAGCAGCTTAGGGACGGGTTTGCAGTTCTTC. Using reference TRBV13 and TRBJ2-1 for the parts outside the CDR3, the full variable domain is AAGVIQSPRHLIKEKRETATLKCYPIPRHDTVYWYQQGPGQDPQFLISFYEKMQSDKGSIPDRFSAQQFSDYHSELNMSSLELGDSALYFCASSLGTGLQFFGPGTRLTVL.

The V gene is TRBV28, the J gene TRBJ1-2; possible D gene TRBD1, 5 bases. The CDR3 runs 14 residues. Germline CDR1 MDHEN, CDR2 SYDVKM. V was clipped by 2 bases and J by 3 bases, with 10 bases between them. DNA for the CDR3: TGTGCCAGCAGTTTAGCTTGGGGCGACTATGGCTACACCTTC. Amino acid sequence: CASSLAWGDYGYTF.

The chain couples TRBV4-2 to TRBJ2-1, with TRBD1 matching 11 bases. After removal of 1 base from V and 14 bases from J, the junction contained 4 bases not matched to a gene. The CDR3 extends over 13 amino acids. Germline lookup yields CDR1 LGHNA and CDR2 YNFKEQ. The CDR3 bases are TGTGCCAGCAGCCAAGGGGACAGGGGGAAGGAGTTCTTC. As protein: CASSQGDRGKEFF.

This clone was seen once. The chain employs TRBV4-3 and TRBJ2-5; possibly TRBD2 for D (6 bases). V was trimmed by 4 bases and J by 5 bases, leaving 17 bases between them. In germline, CDR1 is LGHNA, CDR2 YSLEER. The CDR3 has 15 amino acids. The CDR3 DNA follows: TGCGCCAGCAGCCGAGAATTACATGGAGGGGAGACCCAGTACTTC. It codes for CASSRELHGGETQYF.

V gene TRBV4-3 combines with J gene TRBJ2-1; D call uncertain. V shed 3 bases and J shed 4 bases, with 10 bases lying between them. Germline lookup yields CDR1 LGHNA and CDR2 YSLEER. The CDR3 extends over 14 amino acids. This CDR3 reads CASSHQDHYNEQFF. For the CDR3, the DNA is TGCGCCAGCAGCCATCAAGACCATTACAATGAGCAGTTCTTC.

The chain has TRBV3-1 (or the pseudogene TRBV3-2) and TRBJ2-3; TRBD2 agrees at 11 bases. Germline assignment: CDR1 LGHDT and CDR2 YNNKEL (reference sequence). This CDR3 region has 20 residues. V lost 0 bases to trimming and J lost 0 bases; unmatched junction nucleotides: 11. CDR3 DNA: TGTGCCAGCAGCCAAGAGATAGCGGGGGGGCAGTACAAGAGCACAGATACGCAGTATTTT. Amino acid sequence: CASSQEIAGGQYKSTDTQYF.

V gene TRBV28 combines with J gene TRBJ2-1; 12 bases are a match to TRBD2. With 10 bases clipped from V and 8 bases from J, the junction kept 18 bases outside the gene matches. The CDR3 spans 17 residues. Germline V gene sequence: CDR1 MDHEN, CDR2 SYDVKM. CDR3 residues: CATRRPSGGAISYEQFF. CDR3 DNA sequence: TGTGCCACCCGTAGGCCTAGCGGGGGGGCCATCAGTTATGAGCAGTTCTTC.

The CDR3: CASTGDRWDTEAFF. The DNA for the CDR3 is TGTGCCAGTACAGGCGACCGGTGGGACACTGAAGCTTTCTTT. The V call is TRBV19, the J call TRBJ1-1; D is ambiguous. CDR3 length: 14 residues. Germline V lookup: CDR1 LNHDA, CDR2 SQIVND (reference sequence). V lost 7 bases to trimming and J lost 3 bases, with 15 bases between them.

This clone has just one count. The V and J genes are TRBV28 and TRBJ1-5; D call uncertain. CDR1 is MDHEN, CDR2 SYDVKM, per germline. CDR3 length: 13 residues. The V and J ends lost 5 bases and 6 bases respectively, with 11 bases between them. CDR3 protein: CASSIHRIQPQHF. The CDR3 region has the DNA TGTGCCAGCAGTATACATCGGATTCAGCCCCAGCATTTT.

The chain employs TRBV27 and TRBJ2-1; 11 bases agree with TRBD2. The germline CDR1 and CDR2 sequences are MNHEY and SMNVEV (reference sequence). This CDR3 contains 20 residues. V was clipped by 4 bases and J by 1 base; unmatched bases: 15. In nucleotides, the CDR3 is TGTGCCAGCAGTTACCTTGGGACTAGCGGTCGGGCCCCTTCCTACAATGAGCAGTTCTTC. It is translated as CASSYLGTSGRAPSYNEQFF.

This clone was detected only once. The chain employs TRBV5-6 and TRBJ2-5; 9 bases fit TRBD2. From germline, CDR1 is SGHDT and CDR2 YYEEEE. This CDR3 contains 17 residues. V shed 2 bases and J 5 bases; nucleotides not matched to a gene: 13. CDR3: CASSFLREGGLRETQYF. CDR3 DNA sequence: TGTGCCAGCAGCTTTCTGCGGGAGGGGGGGTTGCGTGAGACCCAGTACTTC.

CDR3 loop: CASSSRDTLFQPQHF. The CDR3 region has the DNA TGTGCCAGCAGTTCACGGGACACTCTATTCCAGCCCCAGCATTTT. V usage is TRBV27 and J usage is TRBJ1-5; D is possibly TRBD1 (6 bases). This CDR3 spans 15 amino acids. Trimming stripped 4 bases from V and 7 bases from J, with 17 bases between. The germline V gene encodes CDR1 MNHEY and CDR2 SMNVEV (reference sequence).

This clone came up once. The V call is TRBV4-3, the J call TRBJ2-2, with 8 bases fitting TRBD2. Germline V lookup: CDR1 LGHNA, CDR2 YSLEER. V lost 0 bases, J lost 7 bases, and 10 bases stayed unmatched. The CDR3 is 17 amino acids. CDR3 nucleotide sequence: TGCGCCAGCAGCCAAGATACTTCAAGCGGGAGTGTCGGGGAGCTGTTTTTT. It translates to CASSQDTSSGSVGELFF.